Listed here are 32 T cell receptor beta chains from one sample, sequenced in a study of radiation and T cells in renal cell carcinoma. Noted time point: blood 4 weeks post-SBRT, at nephrectomy. The treatment: 15 Gy SBRT to primary tumor, nephrectomy 4 weeks later. Sequencing was performed with immunoSEQ multiplex PCR; in TCRdb, only in-frame clones are kept and a portion is missing. The data hold 140,000 or so clones, with 75% to 90% observed a single time. The source material was blood, sampled from a patient whose treatment included radiotherapy and nephrectomy. Receptors originate from a woman in her forties or fifties with renal cell carcinoma.

CDR3 nucleotide sequence: TGTGCCAGAAGCTTGTATCGGGGGCGAGGCTATGGCTACACCTTC. Its protein is CARSLYRGRGYGYTF. The chain is built from TRBV5-3 and TRBJ1-2; maybe TRBD1 (6 bases). TRBV5-3 is assigned to the ORF class and has an uncertain function. V lost 1 base, J lost 4 bases, and 14 bases lay in between. The CDR3 has 15 residues.

This chain joins TRBV10-3 and TRBJ2-3, with TRBD2 matching over 7 bases. The CDR3 covers 16 residues. Germline V gene lookup returns CDR1 ENHRY and CDR2 SYGVKD. The V segment lost 7 bases and the J segment 0 bases; nucleotides outside the gene matches: 10. The CDR3 nucleotides are TGTGCCATCAAGGCCACTAGCGAGACTAGCACAGATACGCAGTATTTT. Translated: CAIKATSETSTDTQYF.

This sequence joins TRBV6-5 and TRBJ2-7; D unclear. Germline lookup yields CDR1 MNHEY and CDR2 SVGAGI. The length of the CDR3 is 15 residues. V was shortened by 3 bases and J by 7 bases, with 19 bases between the two germline ends. Here the CDR3 DNA reads TGTGCCAGCAGTTATTACCCCAACGCACCCCCGGAGCAGTACTTC. This sequence encodes CASSYYPNAPPEQYF.

V usage is TRBV5-1 and J usage is TRBJ2-5; TRBD2 is a possible D gene (6 bases). Trimming left V 4 bases short and J 2 bases short, with 21 bases between. In germline, CDR1 is SGHRS, CDR2 YFSETQ. The CDR3 runs to 17 residues. CDR3 region: CASSPITGLYIQETQYF. The CDR3 region has the DNA TGCGCCAGCAGCCCGATTACGGGACTCTACATTCAAGAGACCCAGTACTTC.

The chain couples TRBV9 to TRBJ2-3; 11 nucleotides line up with TRBD2. V was clipped by 0 bases and J by 3 bases; unmatched bases: 3. The CDR3 extends over 16 amino acids. Germline lookup yields CDR1 SGDLS and CDR2 YYNGEE. The CDR3 is CASSVVTSGSTDTQYF. CDR3 sequence (DNA): TGTGCCAGCAGCGTAGTCACTAGCGGGAGTACAGATACGCAGTATTTT.

Only a few counts were recorded for this clone. This chain connects TRBV30 to TRBJ2-5; D may correspond to TRBD1 or TRBD2 (5 bases each). With 3 bases removed from V and 2 bases from J, the gap between germline ends came to 7 bases. Per the germline V gene, CDR1 is GTSNPN and CDR2 is SVGIG (reference sequence). The CDR3 extends over 12 amino acids. The CDR3 nucleotides are TGTGCCTGGAGCGGGACGCAAGAGACCCAGTACTTC. Amino acid sequence: CAWSGTQETQYF.

The chain links TRBV5-4 to TRBJ1-2, with D possibly matching TRBD1 (6 bases). The germline CDR1 and CDR2 sequences are SGHNT and YYREEE (reference sequence). Deletions cut 7 bases from V and 8 bases from J, with 18 bases between. The CDR3 contains 13 residues. The CDR3 nucleotides are TGTGCCAGCCTCGCATGGGGGGGGCAAGGCTACACCTTC. It translates to CASLAWGGQGYTF.

The rearrangement uses TRBV5-1 and TRBJ1-4; unclear D gene. The V end lost 4 bases, the J end lost 7 bases, and 20 bases lay between the germline ends. CDR1 is SGHRS and CDR2 is YFSETQ in the germline V gene. CDR3 length: 16 amino acids. The CDR3 is CASSLKWTEVREKLFF. CDR3 DNA sequence: TGCGCCAGCAGCCTAAAGTGGACGGAGGTCCGTGAAAAACTGTTTTTT.

In its sample, this clone was seen once. This sequence joins TRBV9 and TRBJ1-1; D gene uncertain. V lost 1 base and J lost 1, with 5 bases in between. CDR1 and CDR2 from the germline V gene are SGDLS and YYNGEE. The CDR3 spans 13 residues. The CDR3 region has the DNA TGTGCCAGCAGCGTAAGTCCGAACACTGAAGCTTTCTTT. Encoded protein: CASSVSPNTEAFF.

The chain has TRBV7-2 and TRBJ2-7, with TRBD2 matching over 7 bases. V gave up 5 bases and J gave up 4 bases; unmatched junction bases: 8. This CDR3 spans 14 amino acids. Germline V lookup: CDR1 SGHTA, CDR2 FQGNSA. CDR3 sequence: CASSQTGTTYEQYF. The CDR3 region has the DNA TGTGCCAGCAGCCAAACCGGGACTACGTACGAGCAGTACTTC.

In nucleotides, the CDR3 is TGTGCCAGCAGTCTCGGACTAGCGGCTTACAATGAGCAGTTCTTC. It encodes CASSLGLAAYNEQFF. The chain combines TRBV2 with TRBJ2-1, with 10 bases that match TRBD2. Germline V gene data show CDR1 as SNHLY and CDR2 as FYNNEI. The trim removed 5 bases at V and 4 bases at J, leaving 5 bases unmatched. CDR3 length equals 15 residues.

The chain employs TRBV28 and TRBJ1-5; no reliable D call. Germline-derived CDR1 and CDR2 are MDHEN and SYDVKM. V was shortened by 8 bases and J by 6 bases, with 14 bases between the two germline ends. The CDR3 is 13 residues long. CDR3 DNA: TGTGCCAGCTCCCCATATGAGTTTCAGCCCCAGCATTTT. It is translated as CASSPYEFQPQHF.

The V call is TRBV6-6, the J call TRBJ2-3; 8 bases match TRBD2. Germline CDR1 reads MNHNY; CDR2 reads SVGAGI (reference sequence). V was clipped by 9 bases and J by 8 bases; unmatched bases: 13. This CDR3 has 14 residues. The CDR3 DNA sequence: TGTGCCAGTCGGGTGGTCGGGGGGGATGTTACGCAGTATTTT. Translated, it gives CASRVVGGDVTQYF.

The genes are TRBV10-1 and TRBJ1-1; a possible D gene is TRBD1 (6 bases). Between the trimmed V and J ends, which lost 3 bases and 10 bases, there was a span of 12 bases. The CDR3 runs 12 residues. The V gene's germline CDR1 is WNHNN and CDR2 SYGVQD (reference sequence). CDR3 residues: CASSDLQGSAFF. The CDR3 DNA reads as TGCGCCAGCAGTGATCTACAGGGATCAGCTTTCTTT.

The chain is built from TRBV28 and TRBJ2-1, with D perhaps being TRBD1 or TRBD2 (5 bases each). The CDR3 length is 14 residues. In germline, CDR1 is MDHEN, CDR2 SYDVKM. V was trimmed by 6 bases and J by 10 bases, leaving 19 bases between them. CDR3 DNA sequence: TGTGCCAGCAGGCCACGGGGTGGGGCCGGGGAGCAGTTCTTC. It is translated as CASRPRGGAGEQFF. The full variable domain, in which reference TRBV28 and TRBJ2-1 provide the parts outside the CDR3, is DVKVTQSSRYLVKRTGEKVFLECVQDMDHENMFWYRQDPGLGLRLIYFSYDVKMKEKGDIPEGYSVSREKKERFSLILESASTNQTSMYLCASRPRGGAGEQFFGPGTRLTVL.

This clone occurred once. The chain has TRBV6-1 and TRBJ1-5; tentative D call: TRBD1 (6 bases). CDR1 is MNHNS and CDR2 is SASEGT in the germline V gene. The CDR3 consists of 13 residues. V lost 10 bases and J 0 bases, leaving 10 bases between the germline ends. CDR3 sequence: CATKGGSNQPQHF. The CDR3 nucleotides are TGTGCCACCAAGGGGGGTAGCAATCAGCCCCAGCATTTT.

The gene calls are TRBV10-3 and TRBJ2-7; no reliable D call. CDR1 is ENHRY and CDR2 is SYGVKD in the germline V gene. The CDR3 loop spans 14 amino acids. V was trimmed by 0 bases and J by 12 bases, leaving 18 bases between them. The CDR3 DNA follows: TGTGCCATCAGTGAGTCTAAGGTCAGGCCAGTTTCGTACTTC. It translates to CAISESKVRPVSYF.

The chain combines TRBV19 with TRBJ1-1; D is unresolved. Germline V CDR1 and CDR2: LNHDA, SQIVND (reference sequence). The CDR3 is 14 residues long. V lost 7 bases, J lost 1 base, and 13 bases lay in between. In DNA, the CDR3 is TGTGCCAGTACCTATAGGGAAGGGAACACTGAAGCTTTCTTT. It codes for CASTYREGNTEAFF.

The chain joins TRBV5-6 to TRBJ1-2; no firm D call. The CDR3 loop spans 14 amino acids. The V end lost 2 bases, the J end lost 8 bases, and 16 bases lay between the germline ends. Germline CDR1 is SGHDT and CDR2 is YYEEEE. The CDR3, as DNA: TGTGCCAGCAGCTTACCCTCCAGGTCGAGCGGCTACACCTTC. It translates to CASSLPSRSSGYTF.

J is TRBJ2-1 and V is TRBV4-2; a weak D match, TRBD2 (6 bases). Germline CDR1 is LGHNA and CDR2 is YNFKEQ. The CDR3 is 16 residues long. The V and J ends lost 1 base and 5 bases respectively, with 15 bases between them. CDR3 DNA sequence: TGTGCCAGCAGCCAAGGAACCCTGCGGGAACACAATGAGCAGTTCTTC. Translated: CASSQGTLREHNEQFF.

The chain couples TRBV7-2 to TRBJ2-7; 9 bases are a match to TRBD2. The CDR3 extends over 15 amino acids. The trim removed 4 bases at V and 6 bases at J, leaving 10 bases unmatched. The V gene's germline CDR1 is SGHTA and CDR2 FQGNSA. CDR3 sequence (DNA): TGTGCCAGCAGCTCCCAAGGCGGGGGGGCCGCCGAGCAGTACTTC. Encoded protein: CASSSQGGGAAEQYF.

The gene calls are TRBV29-1 and TRBJ1-1, with unresolved D. Germline lookup yields CDR1 SQVTM and CDR2 ANQGSEA. Trimming pared 0 bases from V and 3 bases from J, leaving 5 bases between. The CDR3 contains 12 residues. The CDR3 nucleotides read TGCAGCGTTGAAGACACAGACACTGAAGCTTTCTTT. It is translated as CSVEDTDTEAFF.

V usage is TRBV18 and J usage is TRBJ2-7; D is ambiguous. V shed 3 bases and J shed 1 base, with 7 bases lying between them. This CDR3 is built from 13 residues. The germline gives CDR1 KGHSH, CDR2 LQKENI. CDR3 amino acids: CASSPGRSYEQYF. The CDR3 DNA is TGTGCCAGCTCACCGGGCAGGTCCTACGAGCAGTACTTC. The full variable domain, completed using reference TRBV18 and TRBJ2-7, is NAGVMQNPRHLVRRRGQEARLRCSPMKGHSHVYWYRQLPEEGLKFMVYLQKENIIDESGMPKERFSAEFPKEGPSILRIQQVVRGDSAAYFCASSPGRSYEQYFGPGTRLTVT.

J is TRBJ1-5 and V is TRBV27; tentative D call: TRBD1 (5 bases). CDR1 and CDR2 from the germline V gene are MNHEY and SMNVEV (reference sequence). The V gene lost 5 bases and the J gene lost 9 bases, with 20 bases spanning the gap. The CDR3 spans 15 residues. DNA of the CDR3: TGTGCCAGCAGTCCCGGGGGGACCTACCCGGGGCCCCAGCATTTT. It is translated as CASSPGGTYPGPQHF.

The chain is built from TRBV18 and TRBJ1-2; 7 nucleotides line up with TRBD1. The trim removed 3 bases at V and 2 bases at J, leaving 6 bases unmatched. The CDR3 length is 15 residues. Germline-derived CDR1 and CDR2 are KGHSH and LQKENI. The CDR3 spells CASSPGQVLNYGYTF. Here the CDR3 DNA reads TGTGCCAGCTCACCTGGACAGGTCCTCAACTATGGCTACACCTTC.

The chain uses TRBV30 and TRBJ2-3; TRBD2 agrees at 9 bases. Germline V gene sequence: CDR1 GTSNPN, CDR2 SVGIG (reference sequence). V lost 2 bases, J lost 3 bases, and 6 bases stayed unmatched. The CDR3 runs 15 residues. CDR3 nucleotide sequence: TGTGCCTGGAGTCAGGGCGGGGGGGCAACAGATACGCAGTATTTT. Residues: CAWSQGGGATDTQYF. Together with reference TRBV30 and TRBJ2-3, the CDR3 gives the full variable domain: SQTIHQWPATLVQPVGSPLSLECTVEGTSNPNLYWYRQAAGRGLQLLFYSVGIGQISSEVPQNLSASRPQDRQFILSSKKLLLSDSGFYLCAWSQGGGATDTQYFGPGTRLTVL.

The CDR3 coding sequence is TGCGCCAGCAGCACGACAGGGAACTCTGGAAACACCATATATTTT. It specifies CASSTTGNSGNTIYF. The chain has TRBV5-1 and TRBJ1-3; 7 bases agree with TRBD1. V lost 4 bases to trimming and J lost 0 bases; unmatched junction nucleotides: 4. CDR3 length equals 15 residues. CDR1 is SGHRS, CDR2 YFSETQ, per germline.

The chain links TRBV6-5 to TRBJ2-7; 8 bases are shared with TRBD1. J lost 2 bases, V lost 6 bases, and 6 bases had no gene match. CDR1 is MNHEY, CDR2 SVGAGI, per germline. The CDR3 consists of 14 residues. The chain's CDR3 is CASRTQGVTYEQYF. In nucleotides, the CDR3 is TGTGCCAGCAGGACACAGGGGGTGACCTACGAGCAGTACTTC.

V gene TRBV28 combines with J gene TRBJ2-2; either TRBD1 or TRBD2 may fit D (5 bases each). The ends were cut back, 4 bases at V and 6 bases at J, with 18 bases in the middle. The CDR3 has 16 amino acids. CDR1 and CDR2 from the germline V gene are MDHEN and SYDVKM. Written as DNA, the CDR3 is TGTGCCAGCAGTTCAGTAACTAGGGGCAACGCCGGGGAGCTGTTTTTT. Its protein product is CASSSVTRGNAGELFF.

About this clone: Other nucleotide sequences in the sample specify the same CDR3. The gene calls are TRBV7-2 and TRBJ2-5, with D tentatively TRBD1 or TRBD2 (6 bases each). V lost 6 bases to trimming and J lost 2 bases, with 10 bases between them. The germline gives CDR1 SGHTA, CDR2 FQGNSA. CDR3 length: 13 residues. CDR3 residues: CASRQGGQETQYF. The CDR3 nucleotides read TGTGCCAGCAGGCAAGGGGGGCAAGAGACCCAGTACTTC. Based on the CDR3 plus reference TRBV7-2 and TRBJ2-5, the full variable domain is GAGVSQSPSNKVTEKGKDVELRCDPISGHTALYWYRQSLGQGLEFLIYFQGNSAPDKSGLPSDRFSAERTGGSVSTLTIQRTQQEDSAVYLCASRQGGQETQYFGPGTRLLVL.

The gene calls are TRBV5-6 and TRBJ2-7; a possible D gene is TRBD2 (6 bases). Germline assignment: CDR1 SGHDT and CDR2 YYEEEE. V gave up 4 bases and J gave up 4 bases, with 18 bases separating them. This CDR3 spans 15 amino acids. The CDR3 protein is CASSKAAGLAYEQYF. The CDR3, as DNA: TGTGCCAGCAGCAAGGCGGCGGGTCTAGCGTACGAGCAGTACTTC.

J is TRBJ2-1 and V is TRBV28; a possible D gene is TRBD1 (6 bases). Germline values: CDR1 MDHEN, CDR2 SYDVKM. Between the trimmed V and J ends, which lost 5 bases and 9 bases, there was a span of 17 bases. The length of the CDR3 is 14 residues. The DNA for the CDR3 is TGTGCCAGCAGTCCCACCAATGGGGGCGCTGAGCAGTTCTTC. Protein product: CASSPTNGGAEQFF.